Listed here are 15 T cell receptor beta chains from one sample, sequenced in a study of glioma-infiltrating T cells after dendritic cell vaccination. TCRdb's table, derived via immunoSEQ multiplex PCR, lists solely in-frame clones and lacks some. The sample includes 80,000 to 95,000 clones, less than 85% of them seen just once. The time point here: after dendritic cell vaccination, including at tumor progression/relapse. The material sequenced was blood, taken after dendritic cell vaccination. The receptor set was obtained from a human donor with glioblastoma.

The rearrangement links TRBV7-6 to TRBJ1-2, with D possibly matching TRBD1 (5 bases). CDR1 is SGHVS, CDR2 FNYEAQ, per germline. V lost 6 bases, J lost 8 bases, and 16 bases lay in between. The CDR3 length is 13 residues. The CDR3 region is CASSSDSLYGYTF. DNA of the CDR3: TGTGCCAGCAGTTCTGACAGTCTTTACGGCTACACCTTC. The variable domain in full, completed from reference TRBV7-6 and TRBJ1-2, reads GAGVSQSPRYKVTKRGQDVALRCDPISGHVSLYWYRQALGQGPEFLTYFNYEAQQDKSGLPNDRFSAERPEGSISTLTIQRTEQRDSAMYRCASSSDSLYGYTFGSGTRLTVV.

V is TRBV19 and J is TRBJ1-5; D gene ambiguous. The CDR3 covers 13 residues. V was shortened by 4 bases and J by 3 bases, with 7 bases between the two germline ends. Germline V gene data show CDR1 as LNHDA and CDR2 as SQIVND (reference sequence). This chain's CDR3 is CASSSQVNQPQHF. CDR3 in DNA: TGTGCCAGTAGTAGTCAGGTCAATCAGCCCCAGCATTTT. Complete variable domain (other parts from reference TRBV19 and TRBJ1-5): DGGITQSPKYLFRKEGQNVTLSCEQNLNHDAMYWYRQDPGQGLRLIYYSQIVNDFQKGDIAEGYSVSREKKESFPLTVTSAQKNPTAFYLCASSSQVNQPQHFGDGTRLSIL.

This clone was counted a single time. V gene TRBV10-1 combines with J gene TRBJ1-5; D gene ambiguous. V was cut by 9 bases and J by 3 bases, with 12 bases left in between. This CDR3 comprises 13 residues. The germline V gene has CDR1 WNHNN and CDR2 SYGVQD (reference sequence). The CDR3: CASLPGYNQPQHF. The CDR3, as DNA: TGCGCCAGTCTCCCAGGTTACAATCAGCCCCAGCATTTT.

This chain joins TRBV18 and TRBJ2-1, with 10 bases lining up with TRBD2. The CDR3 is 14 residues long. The trim removed 5 bases at V and 8 bases at J, leaving 6 bases unmatched. Germline V gene sequence: CDR1 KGHSH, CDR2 LQKENI. The CDR3 nucleotides are TGTGCCAGCTCAGCCTCTAGCGGGAGTGATGAGCAGTTCTTC. Translated, it gives CASSASSGSDEQFF.

This clone was seen ten or more times. The chain uses TRBV2 and TRBJ1-3, with a tentative D call TRBD1 (6 bases). Trimming took off 4 bases at V and 4 bases at J, with 8 bases between the two ends. Per the germline V gene, CDR1 is SNHLY and CDR2 is FYNNEI. The CDR3 runs 13 residues. The CDR3 loop reads CASSGTEGNTIYF. In DNA form, the CDR3 reads TGTGCCAGCAGTGGGACAGAGGGAAACACCATATATTTT.

This chain's CDR3 is CASSVGDGTGYGYTF. The CDR3 DNA follows: TGTGCCAGCAGCGTAGGGGATGGGACAGGCTATGGCTACACCTTC. J is TRBJ1-2 and V is TRBV9; 8 positions match TRBD1. Germline V gene sequence: CDR1 SGDLS, CDR2 YYNGEE. This CDR3 is 15 amino acids long. Trimming removed 0 bases from V and 4 bases from J; junction bases left unmatched: 5.

The chain links TRBV27 to TRBJ1-2, with TRBD1 identical over 7 bases. Trimming removed 6 bases from V and 8 bases from J; junction bases left unmatched: 9. The CDR3 is 13 residues long. CDR1 is MNHEY, CDR2 SMNVEV, per germline (reference sequence). CDR3 protein: CASRDRVRLGYTF. In nucleotides, the CDR3 is TGTGCCAGCAGAGACAGGGTTCGGTTAGGCTACACCTTC.

The chain has TRBV11-3 and TRBJ2-1, with 8 bases lining up with TRBD1. V was pared by 2 bases and J by 9 bases, with 9 bases of the junction left unmatched. The CDR3 spans 15 residues. Per the germline V gene, CDR1 is SGHNT and CDR2 is YENEEA. Here the CDR3 reads CASSLSQGARSEQFF. CDR3 sequence (DNA): TGTGCCAGCAGCTTATCCCAGGGGGCGCGTAGTGAGCAGTTCTTC.

V and J are TRBV12-2 and TRBJ2-7; the D call of TRBD1 is as the table states it, not checked on the DNA. TRBV12-2 is deemed a pseudogene. The CDR3 has 16 amino acids. The CDR3 coding sequence is TGTGCAAGTCGCTTAGGCCAGGACAGGCCTCCCTACGAGCAGTACTTC. Translating gives CASRLGQDRPPYEQYF.

This chain uses TRBV30 with TRBJ1-2; 7 bases align to TRBD1. V dropped 4 bases and J dropped 3; count of bases not matched to a gene: 8. From germline, CDR1 is GTSNPN and CDR2 SVGIG (reference sequence). The CDR3 totals 14 residues. In DNA, the CDR3 is TGTGCCTGGAACCAGGGACAGAGCGACTATGGCTACACCTTC. Protein sequence: CAWNQGQSDYGYTF. Supplemented by reference TRBV30 and TRBJ1-2, the full variable domain reads SQTIHQWPATLVQPVGSPLSLECTVEGTSNPNLYWYRQAAGRGLQLLFYSVGIGQISSEVPQNLSASRPQDRQFILSSKKLLLSDSGFYLCAWNQGQSDYGYTFGSGTRLTVV.

This rearrangement joins TRBV6-4 to TRBJ1-1; tentative D call: TRBD1 (6 bases). CDR3 size: 13 residues. V lost 4 bases and J 1 base, leaving 7 bases between the germline ends. Germline V gene sequence: CDR1 MRHNA, CDR2 SNTAGT. The CDR3 here is CASSVDRNTEAFF. DNA for the CDR3: TGTGCCAGCAGTGTGGACAGGAACACTGAAGCTTTCTTT.

The J gene is TRBJ2-7, the V gene TRBV7-8, with 12 nucleotides matching TRBD1. CDR1 and CDR2 (germline): SGHVS, FQNEAQ. J gave up 0 bases and V 5 bases, and 8 bases lay outside the gene matches. The CDR3 runs to 17 residues. The DNA for the CDR3 is TGTGCCAGCAGCCTAGGGACAGGGGGCTTGGTCTCCTACGAGCAGTACTTC. Its translation is CASSLGTGGLVSYEQYF.

The chain couples TRBV29-1 to TRBJ1-2, with D unresolved. This CDR3 has 11 amino acids. V was shortened by 3 bases and J by 0 bases, with 2 bases between the two germline ends. Germline CDR1 SQVTM, CDR2 ANQGSEA. CDR3 DNA: TGCAGCGTTGACGCTAACTATGGCTACACCTTC. Translated: CSVDANYGYTF.

The CDR3 region is CASSWQSGSGIDTQYF. The CDR3 DNA reads TGCGCCAGCAGCTGGCAGAGCGGGAGCGGGATAGATACGCAGTATTTT. J is TRBJ2-3 and V is TRBV5-1; 8 bases align to TRBD2. The CDR3 runs to 16 residues. Unmatched junction bases numbered 11, after V lost 3 bases and J lost 5 bases. Per germline, CDR1 SGHRS and CDR2 YFSETQ.

This clone was found a few times. In DNA, the CDR3 is TGTGCCAGCAGTCACGGGGACACCATATATTTT. Its translation is CASSHGDTIYF. The V gene is TRBV28, the J gene TRBJ1-3; D is uncertain. The CDR3 spans 11 residues. The V gene's germline CDR1 is MDHEN and CDR2 SYDVKM. The V gene lost 5 bases and the J gene lost 8 bases, with 7 bases spanning the gap.